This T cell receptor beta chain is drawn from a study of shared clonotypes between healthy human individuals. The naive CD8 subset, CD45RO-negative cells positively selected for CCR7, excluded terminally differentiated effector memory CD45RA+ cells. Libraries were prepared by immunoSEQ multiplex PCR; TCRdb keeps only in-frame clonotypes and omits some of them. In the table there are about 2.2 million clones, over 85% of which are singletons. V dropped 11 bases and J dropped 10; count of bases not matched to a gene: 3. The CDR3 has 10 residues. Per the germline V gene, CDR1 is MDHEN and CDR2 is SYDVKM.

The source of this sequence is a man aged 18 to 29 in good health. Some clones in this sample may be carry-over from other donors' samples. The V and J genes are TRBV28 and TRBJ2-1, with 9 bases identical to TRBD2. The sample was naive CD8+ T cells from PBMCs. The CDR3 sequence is CAAGTSEQFF. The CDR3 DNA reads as TGTGCCGCGGGGACTAGCGAGCAGTTCTTC.